This is a list of T cell receptor beta chains from one sample in a study of blood T cell repertoires in COVID-19. Sequencing was performed with immunoSEQ multiplex PCR; in TCRdb, only in-frame clones are kept and a portion is missing. The table lists fewer than 300,000 clones, roughly 88% of them singletons. The sample taken for sequencing was PBMCs or T cells enriched from blood (not recorded which). The receptor source for this set is a woman in her 30s who had recovered from COVID-19. Both conserved end residues are part of each CDR3. The D gene is left open where the match is weak. Clone size is not always given. Where it is, it says once, few, many or a class for expanded clones.

TRBJ2-1 | TRBD2 | once | TRBV28 | TGTGCCAGCAGTTTAAGTTCAGCGGGGGGCTACAATGAGCAGTTCTTC | CASSLSSAGGYNEQFF
TRBJ2-5 | - | once | TRBV18 | TGTGCCAGCTCACCACCTTCTAGCTCGGAGACCCAGTACTTC | CASSPPSSSETQYF
TRBJ1-1 | - | - | TRBV11-1 | TGTGCCAGCAGCCCAAGGGAGGGGGGATTTAACACTGAAGCTTTCTTT | CASSPREGGFNTEAFF
TRBJ1-2 | - | once | TRBV7-2 | TGTGCCAGCAGCTCCCCGGAGGTGTTAGCTAACTATGGCTACACCTTC | CASSSPEVLANYGYTF
TRBJ1-5 | - | - | TRBV21-1 | TGTGCCAGCAGCCTCAGTGCCGGGACAGGGGGAGATCAGCCCCAGCATTTT | CASSLSAGTGGDQPQHF
TRBJ2-3 | TRBD2 | - | TRBV6-4 | TGTGCCAGCTCCGCAACTAGCGGGAGCCCGGATACGCAGTATTTT | CASSATSGSPDTQYF
TRBJ2-3 | - | - | TRBV5-1 | TGCGCCAGCAGCTTGCAGGGGATAGATACGCAGTATTTT | CASSLQGIDTQYF
TRBJ1-3 | - | - | TRBV30 | TGTGCCTGGTCAGGGGACTCTGGAAACACCATATATTTT | CAWSGDSGNTIYF
TRBJ2-1 | TRBD2 | once | TRBV7-9 | TGTGCCAGCAGCTCCACGATTGCTAGCGGGAGGGCCAATGAGCAGTTCTTC | CASSSTIASGRANEQFF
TRBJ2-5 | - | - | TRBV18 | TGTGCCAGCTCACCACCGTTTTTAGAGGCGGAGACCCAGTACTTC | CASSPPFLEAETQYF
TRBJ1-6 | TRBD1 | - | TRBV6-5 | TGTGCCAGCAGACCGGGACAGGGGAATTCACCCCTCCACTTT | CASRPGQGNSPLHF
TRBJ2-7 | TRBD1 | - | TRBV7-9 | TGTGCCAGCAGCTTACAGGGGGCGCTAGGAGAGCAGTACTTC | CASSLQGALGEQYF
TRBJ2-3 | TRBD2 | few | TRBV10-2 | TGCGCCAGCAGTGAATCAAGACTAGCGGGAAGCACAGATACGCAGTATTTT | CASSESRLAGSTDTQYF